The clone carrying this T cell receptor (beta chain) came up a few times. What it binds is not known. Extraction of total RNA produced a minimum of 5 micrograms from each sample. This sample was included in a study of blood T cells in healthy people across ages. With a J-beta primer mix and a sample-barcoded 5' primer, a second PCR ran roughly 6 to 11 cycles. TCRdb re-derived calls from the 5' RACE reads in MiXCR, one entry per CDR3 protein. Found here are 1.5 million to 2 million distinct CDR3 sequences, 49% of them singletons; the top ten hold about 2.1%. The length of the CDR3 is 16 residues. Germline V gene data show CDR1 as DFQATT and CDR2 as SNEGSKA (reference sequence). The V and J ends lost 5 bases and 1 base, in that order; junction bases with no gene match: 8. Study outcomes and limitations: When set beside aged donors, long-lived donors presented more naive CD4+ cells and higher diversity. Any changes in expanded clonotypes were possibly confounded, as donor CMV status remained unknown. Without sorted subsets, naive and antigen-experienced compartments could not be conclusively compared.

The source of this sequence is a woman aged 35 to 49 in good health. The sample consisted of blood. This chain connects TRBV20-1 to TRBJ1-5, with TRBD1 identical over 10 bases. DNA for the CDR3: TGCAGTGCTCCCGCCGGGACAGGGGTAAGCAATCAGCCCCAGCATTTT. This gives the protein CSAPAGTGVSNQPQHF.